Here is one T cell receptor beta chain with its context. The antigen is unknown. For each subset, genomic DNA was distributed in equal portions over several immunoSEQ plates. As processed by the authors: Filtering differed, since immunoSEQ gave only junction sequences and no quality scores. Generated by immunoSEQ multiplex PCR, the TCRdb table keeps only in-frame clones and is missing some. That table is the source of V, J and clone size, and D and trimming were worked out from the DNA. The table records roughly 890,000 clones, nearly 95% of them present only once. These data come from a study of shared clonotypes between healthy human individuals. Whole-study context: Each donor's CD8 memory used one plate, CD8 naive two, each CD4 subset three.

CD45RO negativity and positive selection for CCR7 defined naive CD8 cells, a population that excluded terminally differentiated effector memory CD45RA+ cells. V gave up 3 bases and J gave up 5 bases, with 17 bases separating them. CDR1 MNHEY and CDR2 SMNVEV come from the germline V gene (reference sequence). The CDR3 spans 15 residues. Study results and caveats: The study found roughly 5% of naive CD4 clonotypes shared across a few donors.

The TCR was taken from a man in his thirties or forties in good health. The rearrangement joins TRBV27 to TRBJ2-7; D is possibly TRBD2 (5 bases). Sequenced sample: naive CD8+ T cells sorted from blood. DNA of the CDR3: TGTGCCAGCAGTTTCACCCGGGATTGGGCCCACGAGCAGTACTTC. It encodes CASSFTRDWAHEQYF.